Listed below are T cell receptor beta chains from one sample, sequenced in a study of blood T cell repertoires in COVID-19. Only in-frame clones appear in the TCRdb table, and some are missing; sequencing was by immunoSEQ multiplex PCR. This sample has under 250,000 clones, with 80% to 85% found just once. Material: peripheral blood. Every receptor here comes from a woman aged 55 to 70 with acute or convalescent COVID-19. Both conserved end residues are part of each CDR3. D genes are given only for firm matches. Rows may omit the clone size; those that give it use once, few, many or a size class.

length: 16
size: NA
V: TRBV5-1
J: TRBJ1-2
D: TRBD1
CDR3: CASSLGQTGGFYGYTF
DNA: TGCGCCAGCAGCTTGGGCCAGACAGGGGGCTTCTATGGCTACACCTTC

length: 16
size: once
V: TRBV3-1/TRBV3-2
J: TRBJ2-6
D: TRBD2
CDR3: CASSQGGGSGANVLTF
DNA: TGTGCCAGCAGCCAAGGGGGGGGCTCTGGGGCCAACGTCCTGACTTTC

length: 14
size: NA
V: TRBV27
J: TRBJ1-4
D: NA
CDR3: CASGGRGFGEKLFF
DNA: TGTGCCAGTGGGGGCAGAGGTTTCGGTGAAAAACTGTTTTTT

length: 17
size: once
V: TRBV10-1
J: TRBJ2-5
D: TRBD2
CDR3: CASSAWDGGRGQETQYF
DNA: TGCGCCAGCAGTGCATGGGACGGGGGGAGGGGACAAGAGACCCAGTACTTC

length: 14
size: NA
V: TRBV27
J: TRBJ2-1
D: TRBD2
CDR3: CASRAAGSDNEQFF
DNA: TGTGCCAGCAGGGCAGCGGGGTCAGACAATGAGCAGTTCTTC

length: 13
size: NA
V: TRBV9
J: TRBJ2-5
D: NA
CDR3: CASSPSGVETQYF
DNA: TGTGCCAGCAGCCCCTCGGGGGTAGAGACCCAGTACTTC

length: 16
size: few
V: TRBV5-5
J: TRBJ1-1
D: TRBD1
CDR3: CASSFQQGALRTEAFF
DNA: TGTGCCAGCAGCTTCCAACAGGGGGCGTTAAGAACTGAAGCTTTCTTT

length: 15
size: NA
V: TRBV25-1
J: TRBJ2-3
D: NA
CDR3: CASSEPRTGTDTQYF
DNA: TGTGCCAGCAGTGAACCTAGGACAGGCACAGATACGCAGTATTTT

length: 16
size: NA
V: TRBV5-1
J: TRBJ2-1
D: TRBD2
CDR3: CASSLEGGTIYNEQFF
DNA: TGCGCCAGCAGCTTGGAGGGCGGGACTATCTACAATGAGCAGTTCTTC

length: 12
size: once
V: TRBV10-3
J: TRBJ1-6
D: TRBD1
CDR3: CASRQGQSPLHF
DNA: TGTGCCTCGCGACAGGGGCAGTCACCCCTCCACTTT

length: 14
size: once
V: TRBV11-2
J: TRBJ2-7
D: NA
CDR3: CASSRPGPWYEQYF
DNA: TGTGCCAGCAGCCGGCCGGGTCCATGGTACGAGCAGTACTTC

length: 16
size: once
V: TRBV2
J: TRBJ2-6
D: TRBD2
CDR3: CASSERGGTGANVLTF
DNA: TGTGCCAGCAGTGAACGGGGGGGCACTGGGGCCAACGTCCTGACTTTC

length: 18
size: NA
V: TRBV5-6
J: TRBJ1-3
D: NA
CDR3: CASSLFGTVPSSGNTIYF
DNA: TGTGCCAGCAGTCTGTTCGGGACTGTACCGAGCTCTGGAAACACCATATATTTT

length: 17
size: NA
V: TRBV7-2
J: TRBJ1-3
D: TRBD1
CDR3: CASSPFRGRGSGNTIYF
DNA: TGTGCCAGCAGCCCCTTCAGGGGGCGAGGGTCTGGAAACACCATATATTTT

length: 12
size: NA
V: TRBV30
J: TRBJ1-1
D: TRBD1
CDR3: CAWSLQGAEAFF
DNA: TGTGCCTGGAGTTTACAGGGGGCTGAAGCTTTCTTT

length: 14
size: NA
V: TRBV10-3
J: TRBJ2-7
D: TRBD1
CDR3: CAISPGQGSHEQYF
DNA: TGTGCCATCAGTCCAGGACAGGGGTCCCACGAGCAGTACTTC

length: 13
size: NA
V: TRBV21-1
J: TRBJ1-4
D: NA
CDR3: CATYTGGREKLFF
DNA: TGTGCCACCTATACAGGGGGGCGAGAAAAACTGTTTTTT

length: 15
size: NA
V: TRBV27
J: TRBJ1-2
D: TRBD1
CDR3: CASSLGSGTGIGYTF
DNA: TGTGCCAGCAGTTTAGGCTCCGGGACAGGGATTGGCTACACCTTC

length: 13
size: NA
V: TRBV30
J: TRBJ1-1
D: TRBD1
CDR3: CAWSRDSNTEAFF
DNA: TGTGCCTGGAGTCGGGACAGCAACACTGAAGCTTTCTTT

length: 16
size: NA
V: TRBV28
J: TRBJ2-7
D: NA
CDR3: CASSNPSQGSSYEQYF
DNA: TGTGCCAGCAGCAACCCGAGTCAGGGCTCATCCTACGAGCAGTACTTC

length: 13
size: few
V: TRBV27
J: TRBJ1-1
D: NA
CDR3: CASSLAAAGEAFF
DNA: TGTGCCAGCAGTTTGGCCGCCGCGGGGGAAGCTTTCTTT

length: 16
size: NA
V: TRBV10-3
J: TRBJ1-5
D: TRBD1
CDR3: CAISESRTGGDQPQHF
DNA: TGTGCCATCAGTGAGTCCCGGACAGGGGGCGACCAGCCCCAGCATTTT

length: 16
size: NA
V: TRBV4-2
J: TRBJ2-2
D: TRBD1
CDR3: CASRKEGTGGIGELFF
DNA: TGTGCCAGCAGGAAAGAGGGGACAGGGGGTATCGGGGAGCTGTTTTTT

length: 15
size: few
V: TRBV9
J: TRBJ2-1
D: NA
CDR3: CASSVVANSYNEQFF
DNA: TGTGCCAGCAGCGTAGTGGCAAACTCCTACAATGAGCAGTTCTTC

length: 15
size: NA
V: TRBV6-1
J: TRBJ1-5
D: NA
CDR3: CASSERGSGSQPQHF
DNA: TGTGCCAGCAGTGAAAGGGGGTCAGGGTCTCAGCCCCAGCATTTT

length: 17
size: NA
V: TRBV7-2
J: TRBJ1-1
D: NA
CDR3: CASSLPWGRQAVTEAFF
DNA: TGTGCCAGCAGCTTACCCTGGGGCAGGCAAGCCGTCACTGAAGCTTTCTTT

length: 15
size: NA
V: TRBV5-6
J: TRBJ2-7
D: NA
CDR3: CASSYIRDSTYEQYF
DNA: TGTGCCAGCAGCTATATCCGAGACAGCACCTACGAGCAGTACTTC

length: 12
size: NA
V: TRBV11-2
J: TRBJ1-4
D: NA
CDR3: CASSPGFEKLFF
DNA: TGTGCCAGCAGCCCCGGGTTCGAAAAACTGTTTTTT

length: 16
size: NA
V: TRBV3-1/TRBV3-2
J: TRBJ2-6
D: NA
CDR3: CASSHPRMTGANVLTF
DNA: TGTGCCAGCAGCCACCCGAGGATGACTGGGGCCAACGTCCTGACTTTC

length: 13
size: NA
V: TRBV6-5
J: TRBJ1-2
D: TRBD1
CDR3: CGTAGGVPYGYTF
DNA: TGTGGCACCGCAGGGGGCGTCCCCTATGGCTACACCTTC

length: 14
size: many
V: TRBV6-5
J: TRBJ2-7
D: NA
CDR3: CASSYLGGTYEQYF
DNA: TGTGCCAGCAGTTACCTTGGAGGGACCTACGAGCAGTACTTC

length: 13
size: few
V: TRBV19
J: TRBJ1-2
D: TRBD1
CDR3: CASSYTTGPGYTF
DNA: TGTGCCAGTAGCTATACGACAGGGCCCGGCTACACCTTC

length: 14
size: NA
V: TRBV7-9
J: TRBJ2-5
D: NA
CDR3: CASSFRDMRETQYF
DNA: TGTGCCAGCAGCTTCCGGGACATGCGGGAGACCCAGTACTTC

length: 15
size: NA
V: TRBV9
J: TRBJ1-2
D: NA
CDR3: CASSVRDTANYGYTF
DNA: TGTGCCAGCAGCGTCCGGGACACGGCTAACTATGGCTACACCTTC

length: 16
size: NA
V: TRBV5-5
J: TRBJ1-5
D: TRBD1
CDR3: CASSLGQGVRNQPQHF
DNA: TGTGCCAGCAGCTTAGGACAGGGCGTTCGGAATCAGCCCCAGCATTTT

length: 15
size: NA
V: TRBV19
J: TRBJ2-1
D: NA
CDR3: CASSIGGLKYNEQFF
DNA: TGTGCCAGTAGTATAGGGGGGCTGAAGTACAATGAGCAGTTCTTC

length: 17
size: NA
V: TRBV3-1/TRBV3-2
J: TRBJ1-3
D: TRBD1
CDR3: CASSQVLTTGPGNTIYF
DNA: TGTGCCAGCAGCCAGGTTTTGACGACAGGGCCTGGAAACACCATATATTTT

length: 16
size: NA
V: TRBV4-1
J: TRBJ2-3
D: TRBD2
CDR3: CASSPLAERSTDTQYF
DNA: TGCGCCAGCAGCCCCCTAGCGGAACGTAGCACAGATACGCAGTATTTT

length: 13
size: NA
V: TRBV30
J: TRBJ1-1
D: NA
CDR3: CAWSKIGVSEAFF
DNA: TGTGCCTGGAGTAAGATCGGGGTCAGTGAAGCTTTCTTT

length: 12
size: once
V: TRBV5-1
J: TRBJ1-2
D: NA
CDR3: CASSATGYGYTF
DNA: TGCGCCAGCAGCGCCACAGGGTATGGCTACACCTTC

length: 15
size: once
V: TRBV28
J: TRBJ2-7
D: TRBD2
CDR3: CASSSLSGGRYEQYF
DNA: TGTGCCAGCAGTTCCCTTTCGGGGGGTAGGTACGAGCAGTACTTC

length: 16
size: NA
V: TRBV4-2
J: TRBJ2-2
D: NA
CDR3: CASSQVLRGKTGELFF
DNA: TGTGCCAGCAGCCAAGTTCTCAGGGGTAAAACCGGGGAGCTGTTTTTT

length: 13
size: NA
V: TRBV5-1
J: TRBJ2-7
D: NA
CDR3: CASSLGSTYEQYF
DNA: TGCGCCAGCAGCTTGGGATCTACTTACGAGCAGTACTTC

length: 15
size: NA
V: TRBV2
J: TRBJ1-5
D: TRBD1
CDR3: CASSEGQAIYQPQHF
DNA: TGTGCCAGCAGTGAGGGACAGGCAATTTATCAGCCCCAGCATTTT

length: 14
size: NA
V: TRBV18
J: TRBJ1-2
D: NA
CDR3: CASSLTGTPNGYTF
DNA: TGTGCCAGCTCACTGACCGGGACACCGAATGGCTACACCTTC

length: 13
size: NA
V: TRBV28
J: TRBJ1-1
D: TRBD1
CDR3: CASSQGVHTEAFF
DNA: TGTGCCAGCAGTCAGGGGGTACACACTGAAGCTTTCTTT

length: 16
size: few
V: TRBV6-1
J: TRBJ1-5
D: TRBD1
CDR3: CASSEVGTGSNQPQHF
DNA: TGTGCCAGCAGTGAAGTAGGGACAGGGAGCAATCAGCCCCAGCATTTT

length: 14
size: NA
V: TRBV3-1/TRBV3-2
J: TRBJ1-2
D: TRBD1
CDR3: CASSQETGVYGYTF
DNA: TGTGCCAGCAGCCAAGAGACAGGGGTCTATGGCTACACCTTC

length: 17
size: NA
V: TRBV4-3
J: TRBJ2-2
D: TRBD2
CDR3: CASSQAGTSGGSGELFF
DNA: TGCGCCAGCAGCCAAGCCGGGACTAGCGGGGGGTCCGGGGAGCTGTTTTTT

length: 15
size: NA
V: TRBV9
J: TRBJ1-2
D: TRBD1
CDR3: CASSARDRAYYGYTF
DNA: TGTGCCAGCAGCGCCCGGGACAGGGCCTACTATGGCTACACCTTC

length: 15
size: NA
V: TRBV5-1
J: TRBJ2-5
D: TRBD1
CDR3: CASSLSGTGIETQYF
DNA: TGCGCCAGCAGCTTGTCCGGGACAGGGATTGAGACCCAGTACTTC

length: 13
size: NA
V: TRBV30
J: TRBJ1-1
D: NA
CDR3: CAWIGAGNTEAFF
DNA: TGTGCCTGGATCGGTGCAGGGAACACTGAAGCTTTCTTT

length: 14
size: NA
V: TRBV19
J: TRBJ2-5
D: NA
CDR3: CASSLQSAQETQYF
DNA: TGTGCCAGTAGTCTACAGTCGGCCCAAGAGACCCAGTACTTC

length: 13
size: NA
V: TRBV7-4
J: TRBJ1-2
D: NA
CDR3: CASSTGGAYGYTF
DNA: TGTGCCAGCAGCACCGGGGGGGCATATGGCTACACCTTC

length: 14
size: NA
V: TRBV11-1
J: TRBJ1-1
D: NA
CDR3: CASSDRNARTEAFF
DNA: TGTGCCAGCAGCGACCGAAACGCTAGGACTGAAGCTTTCTTT